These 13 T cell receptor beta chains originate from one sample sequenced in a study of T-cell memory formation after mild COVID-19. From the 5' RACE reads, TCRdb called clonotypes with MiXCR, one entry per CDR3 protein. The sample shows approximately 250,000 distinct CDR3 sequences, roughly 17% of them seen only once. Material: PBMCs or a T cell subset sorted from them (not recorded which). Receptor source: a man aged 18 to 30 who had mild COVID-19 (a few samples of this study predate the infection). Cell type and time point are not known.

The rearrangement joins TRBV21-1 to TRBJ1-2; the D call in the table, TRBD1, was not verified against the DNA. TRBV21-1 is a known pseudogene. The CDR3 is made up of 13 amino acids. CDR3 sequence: CASPQGGNYGYTF. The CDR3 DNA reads TGTGCCAGCCCGCAGGGAGGTAACTATGGCTACACCTTC.

CDR3 region: CASMGQGSETQYF. Here the CDR3 DNA reads TGTGCCAGCATGGGACAGGGGAGCGAGACCCAGTACTTC. The chain recombines TRBV6-5 with TRBJ2-5, with 10 bases fitting TRBD1. V shed 7 bases and J 5 bases; nucleotides not matched to a gene: 4. In germline, CDR1 is MNHEY, CDR2 SVGAGI. CDR3 length: 13 residues.

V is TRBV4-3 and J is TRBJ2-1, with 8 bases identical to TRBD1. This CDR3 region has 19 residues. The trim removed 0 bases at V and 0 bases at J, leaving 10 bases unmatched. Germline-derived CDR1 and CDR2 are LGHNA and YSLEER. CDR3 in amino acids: CASSQETPGGGGSYNEQFF. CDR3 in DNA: TGCGCCAGCAGCCAAGAGACCCCAGGGGGCGGTGGCTCCTACAATGAGCAGTTCTTC.

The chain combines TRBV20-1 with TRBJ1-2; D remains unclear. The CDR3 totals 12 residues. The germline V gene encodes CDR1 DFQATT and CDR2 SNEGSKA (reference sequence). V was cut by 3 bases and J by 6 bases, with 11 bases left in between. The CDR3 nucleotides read TGCAGTGCTAGTTGGGAATGGAATGGCTACACCTTC. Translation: CSASWEWNGYTF.

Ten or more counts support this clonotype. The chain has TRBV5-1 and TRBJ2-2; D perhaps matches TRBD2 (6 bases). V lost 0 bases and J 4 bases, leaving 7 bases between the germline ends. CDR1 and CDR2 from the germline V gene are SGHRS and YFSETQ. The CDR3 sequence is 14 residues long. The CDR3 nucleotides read TGCGCCAGCAGCTTGGCCGGGGGCACCGGGGAGCTGTTTTTT. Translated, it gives CASSLAGGTGELFF.

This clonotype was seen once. Here the CDR3 DNA reads TGTGCCAGCAGGGCCCAGGACAGGGGAGAGACCCAGTACTTC. Translation: CASRAQDRGETQYF. The chain employs TRBV2 and TRBJ2-5; TRBD1 agrees at 9 bases. The V gene end was trimmed by 6 bases and the J gene end by 4 bases; junction bases not matched to a gene: 6. CDR1 SNHLY and CDR2 FYNNEI come from the germline V gene. The CDR3 contains 14 residues.

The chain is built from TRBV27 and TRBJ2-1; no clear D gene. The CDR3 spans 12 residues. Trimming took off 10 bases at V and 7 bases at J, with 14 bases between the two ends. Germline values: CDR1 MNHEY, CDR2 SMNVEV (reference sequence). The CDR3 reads CATRPVGNEQFF. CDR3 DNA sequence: TGTGCCACCCGTCCAGTCGGAAATGAGCAGTTCTTC.

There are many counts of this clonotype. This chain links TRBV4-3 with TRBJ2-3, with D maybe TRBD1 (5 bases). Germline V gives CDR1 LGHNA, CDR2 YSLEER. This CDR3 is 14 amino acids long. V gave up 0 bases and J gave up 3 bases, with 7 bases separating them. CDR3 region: CASSQDPGTDTQYF. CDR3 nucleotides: TGCGCCAGCAGCCAAGATCCAGGGACAGATACGCAGTATTTT.

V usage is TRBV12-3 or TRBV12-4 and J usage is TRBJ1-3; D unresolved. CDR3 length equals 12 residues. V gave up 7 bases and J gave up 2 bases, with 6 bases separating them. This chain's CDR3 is CASTRPGNTIYF. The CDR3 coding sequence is TGTGCCAGCACCCGTCCTGGAAACACCATATATTTT.

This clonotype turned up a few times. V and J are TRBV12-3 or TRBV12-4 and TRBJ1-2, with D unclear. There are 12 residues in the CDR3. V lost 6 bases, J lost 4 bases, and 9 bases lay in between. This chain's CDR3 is CASSPWVYGYTF. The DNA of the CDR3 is TGTGCCAGCAGCCCCTGGGTCTATGGCTACACCTTC.

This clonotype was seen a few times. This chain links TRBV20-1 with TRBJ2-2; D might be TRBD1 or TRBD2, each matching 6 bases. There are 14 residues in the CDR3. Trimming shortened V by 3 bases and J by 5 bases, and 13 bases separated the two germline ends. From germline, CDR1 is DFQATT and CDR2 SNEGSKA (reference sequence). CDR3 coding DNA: TGCAGTGCTAGTCGAGGGGGGAGGACCGGGGAGCTGTTTTTT. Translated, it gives CSASRGGRTGELFF.

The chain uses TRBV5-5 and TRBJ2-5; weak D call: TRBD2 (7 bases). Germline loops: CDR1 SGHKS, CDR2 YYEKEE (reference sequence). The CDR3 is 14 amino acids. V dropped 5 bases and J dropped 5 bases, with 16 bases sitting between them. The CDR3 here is CASRMGGAGETQYF. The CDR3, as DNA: TGTGCCAGCAGGATGGGGGGGGCAGGGGAGACCCAGTACTTC.

CDR3 sequence (DNA): TGCGCCAGCAGCCCTTACGGTGTCTCTGGGGCCAACGTCCTGACTTTC. This codes for CASSPYGVSGANVLTF. The chain joins TRBV4-3 to TRBJ2-6; D ambiguous. Per the germline V gene, CDR1 is LGHNA and CDR2 is YSLEER. V was pared by 4 bases and J by 0 bases, with 10 bases between. This CDR3 is 16 amino acids long.